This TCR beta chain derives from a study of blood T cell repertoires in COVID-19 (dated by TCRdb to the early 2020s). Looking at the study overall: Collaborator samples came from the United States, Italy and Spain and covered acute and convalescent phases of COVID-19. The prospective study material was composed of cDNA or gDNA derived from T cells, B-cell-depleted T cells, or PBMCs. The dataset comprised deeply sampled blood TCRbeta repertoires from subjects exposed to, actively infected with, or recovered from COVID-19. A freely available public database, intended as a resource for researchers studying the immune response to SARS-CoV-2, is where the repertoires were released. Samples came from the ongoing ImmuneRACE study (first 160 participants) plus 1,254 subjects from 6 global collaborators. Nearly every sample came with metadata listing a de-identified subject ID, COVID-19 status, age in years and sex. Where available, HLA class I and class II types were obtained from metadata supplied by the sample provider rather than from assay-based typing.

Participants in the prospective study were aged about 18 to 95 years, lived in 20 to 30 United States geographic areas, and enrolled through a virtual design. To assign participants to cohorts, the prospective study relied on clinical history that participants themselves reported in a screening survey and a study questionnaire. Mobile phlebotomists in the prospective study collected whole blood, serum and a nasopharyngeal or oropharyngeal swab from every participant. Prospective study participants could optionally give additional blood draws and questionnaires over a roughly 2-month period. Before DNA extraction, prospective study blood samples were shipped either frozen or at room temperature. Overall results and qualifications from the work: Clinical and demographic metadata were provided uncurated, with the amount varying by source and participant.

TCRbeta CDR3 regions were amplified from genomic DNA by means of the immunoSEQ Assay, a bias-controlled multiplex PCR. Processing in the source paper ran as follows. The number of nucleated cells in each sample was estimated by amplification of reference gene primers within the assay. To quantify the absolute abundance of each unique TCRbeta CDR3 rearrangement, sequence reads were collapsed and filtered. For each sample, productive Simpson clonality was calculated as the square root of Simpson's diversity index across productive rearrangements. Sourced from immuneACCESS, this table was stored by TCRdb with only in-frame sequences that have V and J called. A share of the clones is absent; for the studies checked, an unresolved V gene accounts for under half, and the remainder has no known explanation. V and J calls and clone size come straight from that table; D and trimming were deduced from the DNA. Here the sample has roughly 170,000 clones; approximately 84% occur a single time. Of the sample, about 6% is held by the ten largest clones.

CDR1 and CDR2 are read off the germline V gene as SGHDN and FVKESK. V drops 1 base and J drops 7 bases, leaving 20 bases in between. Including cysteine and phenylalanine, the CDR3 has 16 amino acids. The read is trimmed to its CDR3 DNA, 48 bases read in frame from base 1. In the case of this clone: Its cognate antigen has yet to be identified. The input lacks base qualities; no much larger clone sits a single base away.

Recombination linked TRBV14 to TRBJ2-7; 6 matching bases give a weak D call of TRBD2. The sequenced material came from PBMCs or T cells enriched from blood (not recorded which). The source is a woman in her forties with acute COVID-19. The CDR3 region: CASSQGPSGMRGEQYF. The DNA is TGTGCCAGCAGCCAAGGTCCTAGTGGGATGCGGGGAGAGCAGTACTTC.